This T cell receptor beta chain was observed in a study of vaccination effects on CD4 cells after COVID-19. To note about this clone: The antigen is undetermined.

Antigen-specific CD4+ T cells expanded by the ViraFEST assay with viral peptide pools were then sequenced. Subsequent to less than eleven days of culture, CD4+ T cells were isolated. The person was diagnosed with PCR-confirmed SARS-CoV-2 infection between March and December 2020. Assay: immunoSEQ multiplex PCR; the TCRdb copy retains only in-frame clones and omits some. The sample lists around 23,000 clones, about 80% occurring once. This clonotype originated in a human donor who had a prior SARS-CoV-2 infection. The sample here was CD4+ T cells from PBMCs cultured with a peptide pool, taken before COVID-19 vaccination.

CDR3 in DNA: TGTGCCTGGAGTGTACGCCGAACAGATACGCAGTATTTT. It codes for CAWSVRRTDTQYF. The chain has TRBV30 and TRBJ2-3; D remains ambiguous. Trimming stripped 0 bases from V and 3 bases from J, with 7 bases between. Per germline, CDR1 GTSNPN and CDR2 SVGIG (reference sequence). This CDR3 comprises 13 residues. Looking up the rest from reference TRBV30 and TRBJ2-3 gives the full variable domain: SQTIHQWPATLVQPVGSPLSLECTVEGTSNPNLYWYRQAAGRGLQLLFYSVGIGQISSEVPQNLSASRPQDRQFILSSKKLLLSDSGFYLCAWSVRRTDTQYFGPGTRLTVL.